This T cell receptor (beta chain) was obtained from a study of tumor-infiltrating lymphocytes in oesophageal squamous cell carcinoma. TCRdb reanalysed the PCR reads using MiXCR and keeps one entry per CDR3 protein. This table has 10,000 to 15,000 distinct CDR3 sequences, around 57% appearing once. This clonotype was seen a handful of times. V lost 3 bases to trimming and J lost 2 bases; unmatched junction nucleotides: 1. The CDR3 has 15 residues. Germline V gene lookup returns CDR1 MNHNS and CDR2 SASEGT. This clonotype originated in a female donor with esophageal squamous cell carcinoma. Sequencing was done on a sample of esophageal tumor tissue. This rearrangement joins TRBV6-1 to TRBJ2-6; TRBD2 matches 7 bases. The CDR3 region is CASSESGAGANVLTF. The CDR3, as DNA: TGTGCCAGCAGTGAGAGCGGGGCTGGGGCCAACGTCCTGACTTTC.